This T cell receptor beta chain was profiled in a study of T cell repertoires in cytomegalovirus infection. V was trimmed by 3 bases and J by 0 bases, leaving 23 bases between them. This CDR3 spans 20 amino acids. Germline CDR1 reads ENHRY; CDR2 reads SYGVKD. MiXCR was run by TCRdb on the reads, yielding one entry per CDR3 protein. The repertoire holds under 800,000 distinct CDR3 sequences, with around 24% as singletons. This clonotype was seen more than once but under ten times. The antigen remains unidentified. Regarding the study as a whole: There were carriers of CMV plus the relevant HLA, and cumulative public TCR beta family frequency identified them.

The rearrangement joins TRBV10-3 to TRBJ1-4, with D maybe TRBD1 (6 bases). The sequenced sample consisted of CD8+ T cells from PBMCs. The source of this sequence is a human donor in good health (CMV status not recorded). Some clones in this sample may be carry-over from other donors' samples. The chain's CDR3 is CAISDMWAGVPLPTNEKLFF. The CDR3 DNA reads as TGTGCCATCAGTGATATGTGGGCAGGGGTCCCTCTTCCAACTAATGAAAAACTGTTTTTT.